These T cell receptor beta chains were read from a single sample in a study of CD8 T cells in Susac syndrome. TCRdb called the immunoSEQ multiplex PCR reads again in MiXCR, with one record for every CDR3 protein. The sample records around 270,000 distinct CDR3 sequences, approximately 91% being singletons. The sample was CD8+ T cells from PBMCs. The receptors here all came from a human donor with multiple sclerosis. Each CDR3 is given without its conserved first and last residue. The order of the fields is D gene, J gene, V gene, CDR3 protein. D genes are given only for firm matches.

TRBD2 | TRBJ2-1 | TRBV6-5 | ASSYTEMSGGPSGWL
TRBD2 | TRBJ2-1 | TRBV28 | ASSLLQPSGGYNEQF
NA | TRBJ1-6 | TRBV4-3 | ASSQEAADNSPLH
TRBD1 | TRBJ2-7 | TRBV27 | ASSLSGQGIYEQY
TRBD2 | TRBJ2-2 | TRBV4-2 | ASSPDRREGLFGELF
TRBD2 | TRBJ2-2 | TRBV27 | ASSSLGTSGNTGELF
NA | TRBJ2-2 | TRBV18 | ASSPQTQPTGELF
TRBD1 | TRBJ2-4 | TRBV20-1 | SAWDRVAKNIQY
NA | TRBJ2-1 | TRBV20-1 | SADEPGQSPGNEQF
TRBD1 | TRBJ1-1 | TRBV7-4 | ASSPRTGEGSTEAF
NA | TRBJ2-7 | TRBV27 | ASALGPSSYEQY
NA | TRBJ1-4 | TRBV28 | ASSLSGYLSEKLF
NA | TRBJ2-1 | TRBV28 | ASSSGTDYNEQF
NA | TRBJ2-1 | TRBV29-1 | SVGFSYNEQF
TRBD2 | TRBJ2-1 | TRBV7-2 | ASINAGESGYNEQF
NA | TRBJ1-2 | TRBV2 | ASNTDYGYT
NA | TRBJ2-5 | TRBV6-5 | ASSLRVQETQY
NA | TRBJ1-5 | TRBV19 | ASSPYRTGANGNQPQH
NA | TRBJ2-7 | TRBV9 | AIRLAPREFRSEQY
TRBD2 | TRBJ2-5 | TRBV9 | ASSAWTSAETQY
NA | TRBJ2-5 | TRBV7-9 | ASRGILGTVASVTQY